The present T cell receptor (beta chain) was sequenced within a study of shared clonotypes between healthy human individuals. At the level of the study: The study used three CD4 naive, three CD4 memory, two CD8 naive and one CD8 memory plate per donor. Study-wide results and limits: Across a handful of donors, naive CD4 shared 5% to 6%, naive CD8 over 3%, memory CD4 about 2.4%, memory CD8 about 0.4%. The study found lower generation probabilities in non-shared clonotypes than in those shared by all four donors.

In the case of this clone: Its matching antigen is unknown.

V trimming: 0 bases; J trimming: 10 bases; junction bases outside the gene matches: 10. This CDR3 region has 15 residues. CDR1 is SGHRS and CDR2 is YFSETQ in the germline V gene. Genomic DNA belonging to each subset was distributed in equal measure over several immunoSEQ plates. Method: immunoSEQ multiplex PCR; TCRdb's copy keeps in-frame clones and lacks some. Of 850,000 to 1,200,000 clones listed, about 77% are singletons. J is TRBJ2-1 and V is TRBV5-1; 7 nucleotides agree with TRBD1. The sample comprised memory CD4+ T cells sorted from blood. Subset described: CD45RA-negative fraction. The TCR comes from a man aged 18-30 years in good health. The CDR3 region has the DNA TGCGCCAGCAGCTTGGTTAAGGGGGCATCGGAGGAGCAGTTCTTC. Protein product: CASSLVKGASEEQFF.